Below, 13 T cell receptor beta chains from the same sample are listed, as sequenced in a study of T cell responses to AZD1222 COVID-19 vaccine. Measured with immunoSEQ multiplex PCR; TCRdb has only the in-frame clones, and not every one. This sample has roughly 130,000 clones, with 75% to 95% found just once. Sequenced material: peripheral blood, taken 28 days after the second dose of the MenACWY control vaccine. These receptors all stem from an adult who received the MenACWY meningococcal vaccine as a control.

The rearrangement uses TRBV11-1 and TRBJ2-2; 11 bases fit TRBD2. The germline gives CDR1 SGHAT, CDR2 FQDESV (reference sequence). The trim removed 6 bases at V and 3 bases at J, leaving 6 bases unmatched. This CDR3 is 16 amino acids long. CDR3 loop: CASRTSLAGDTGELFF. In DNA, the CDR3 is TGTGCCAGCAGGACTTCACTAGCGGGGGACACCGGGGAGCTGTTTTTT.

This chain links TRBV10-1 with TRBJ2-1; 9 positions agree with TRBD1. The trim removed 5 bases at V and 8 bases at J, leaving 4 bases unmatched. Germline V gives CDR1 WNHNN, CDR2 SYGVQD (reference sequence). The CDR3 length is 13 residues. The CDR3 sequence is CASSRQGGYEQFF. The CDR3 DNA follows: TGCGCCAGCAGTAGACAGGGGGGCTATGAGCAGTTCTTC.

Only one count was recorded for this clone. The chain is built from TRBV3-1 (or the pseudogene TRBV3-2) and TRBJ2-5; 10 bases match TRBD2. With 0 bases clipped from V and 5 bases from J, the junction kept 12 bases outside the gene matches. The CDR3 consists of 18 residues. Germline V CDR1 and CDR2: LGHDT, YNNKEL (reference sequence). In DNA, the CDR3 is TGTGCCAGCAGCCAAGAAGTGATAGCGGGGGGATCTCGGGAGACCCAGTACTTC. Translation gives CASSQEVIAGGSRETQYF.

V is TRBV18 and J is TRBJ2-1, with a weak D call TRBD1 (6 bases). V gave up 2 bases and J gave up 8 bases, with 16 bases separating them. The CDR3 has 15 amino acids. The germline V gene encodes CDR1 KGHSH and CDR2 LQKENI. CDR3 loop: CASSPMQGPPYEQFF. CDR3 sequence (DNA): TGTGCCAGCTCACCAATGCAGGGGCCTCCATATGAGCAGTTCTTC. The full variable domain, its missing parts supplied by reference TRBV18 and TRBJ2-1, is NAGVMQNPRHLVRRRGQEARLRCSPMKGHSHVYWYRQLPEEGLKFMVYLQKENIIDESGMPKERFSAEFPKEGPSILRIQQVVRGDSAAYFCASSPMQGPPYEQFFGPGTRLTVL.

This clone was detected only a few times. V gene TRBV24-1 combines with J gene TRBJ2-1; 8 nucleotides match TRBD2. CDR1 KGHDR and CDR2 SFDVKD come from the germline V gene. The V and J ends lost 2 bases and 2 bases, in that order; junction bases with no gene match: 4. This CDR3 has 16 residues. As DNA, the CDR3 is TGTGCCACCAGTGATTCAAGCGGGGGAGCCTACAATGAGCAGTTCTTC. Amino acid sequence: CATSDSSGGAYNEQFF.

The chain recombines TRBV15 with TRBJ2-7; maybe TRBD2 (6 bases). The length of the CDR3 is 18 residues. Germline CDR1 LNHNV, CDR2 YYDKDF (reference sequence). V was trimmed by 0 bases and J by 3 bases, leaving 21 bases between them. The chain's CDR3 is CATSRDLVPGTPSYEQYF. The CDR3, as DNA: TGTGCCACCAGCAGAGATCTCGTCCCCGGGACTCCGAGCTACGAGCAGTACTTC.

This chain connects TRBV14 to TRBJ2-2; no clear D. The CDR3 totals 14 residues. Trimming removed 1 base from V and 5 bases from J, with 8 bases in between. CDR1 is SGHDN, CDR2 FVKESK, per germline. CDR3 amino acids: CASSQATDTGELFF. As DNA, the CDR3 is TGTGCCAGCAGCCAAGCGACGGATACCGGGGAGCTGTTTTTT.

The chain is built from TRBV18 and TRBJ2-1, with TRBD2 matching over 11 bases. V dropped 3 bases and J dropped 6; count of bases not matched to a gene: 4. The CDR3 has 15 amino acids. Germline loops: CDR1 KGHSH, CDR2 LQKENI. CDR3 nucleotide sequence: TGTGCCAGCTCACCCGGGACTAGCGGCCTCAATGAGCAGTTCTTC. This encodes CASSPGTSGLNEQFF.

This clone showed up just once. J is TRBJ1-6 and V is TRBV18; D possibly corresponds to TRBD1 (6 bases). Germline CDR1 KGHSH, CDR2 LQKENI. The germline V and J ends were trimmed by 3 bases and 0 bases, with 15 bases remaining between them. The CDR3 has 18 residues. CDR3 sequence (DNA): TGTGCCAGCTCACCGATACAGGGTGGTACCTCCTATAATTCACCCCTCCACTTT. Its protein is CASSPIQGGTSYNSPLHF. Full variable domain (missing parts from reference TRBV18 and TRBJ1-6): NAGVMQNPRHLVRRRGQEARLRCSPMKGHSHVYWYRQLPEEGLKFMVYLQKENIIDESGMPKERFSAEFPKEGPSILRIQQVVRGDSAAYFCASSPIQGGTSYNSPLHFGNGTRLTVT.

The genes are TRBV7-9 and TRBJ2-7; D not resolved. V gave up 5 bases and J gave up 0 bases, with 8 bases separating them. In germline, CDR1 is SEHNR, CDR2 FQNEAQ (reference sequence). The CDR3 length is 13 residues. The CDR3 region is CASSPLDSYEQYF. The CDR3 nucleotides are TGTGCCAGCAGCCCCCTCGACTCCTACGAGCAGTACTTC.

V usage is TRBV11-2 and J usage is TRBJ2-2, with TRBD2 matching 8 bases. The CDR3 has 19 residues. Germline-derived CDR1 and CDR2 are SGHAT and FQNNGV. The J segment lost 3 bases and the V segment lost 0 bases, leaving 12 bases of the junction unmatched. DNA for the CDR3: TGTGCCAGCAGCTTAGATCCTCTCCGGGGGGGGAGTTACACCGGGGAGCTGTTTTTT. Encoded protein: CASSLDPLRGGSYTGELFF.

CDR3 DNA sequence: TGTGCCAGCAGCTTAATGGGTAGCGGGATGGGGTACAATGAGCAGTTCTTC. Encoded protein: CASSLMGSGMGYNEQFF. The rearrangement joins TRBV7-3 to TRBJ2-1, with 8 bases that match TRBD2. The germline CDR1 and CDR2 sequences are SGHTA and FQGTGA. CDR3 length: 17 residues. V lost 1 base to trimming and J lost 4 bases; unmatched junction nucleotides: 9.

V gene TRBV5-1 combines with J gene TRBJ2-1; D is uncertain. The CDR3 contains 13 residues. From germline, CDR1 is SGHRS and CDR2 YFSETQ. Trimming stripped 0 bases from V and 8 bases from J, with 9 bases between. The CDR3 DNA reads TGCGCCAGCAGCTTGGCCTACGCCGATGAGCAGTTCTTC. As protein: CASSLAYADEQFF.